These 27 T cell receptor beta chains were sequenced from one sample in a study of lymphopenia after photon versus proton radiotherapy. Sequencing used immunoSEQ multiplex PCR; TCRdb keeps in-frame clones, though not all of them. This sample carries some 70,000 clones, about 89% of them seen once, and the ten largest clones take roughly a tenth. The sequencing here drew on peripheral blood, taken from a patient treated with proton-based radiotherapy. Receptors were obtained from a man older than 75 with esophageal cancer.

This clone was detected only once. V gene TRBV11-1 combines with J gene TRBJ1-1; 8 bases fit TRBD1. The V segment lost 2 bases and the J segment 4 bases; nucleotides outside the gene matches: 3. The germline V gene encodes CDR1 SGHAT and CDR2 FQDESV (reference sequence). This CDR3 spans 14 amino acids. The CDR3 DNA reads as TGTGCCAGCAGCTTACTGGACAGGGCCACTGAAGCTTTCTTT. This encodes CASSLLDRATEAFF. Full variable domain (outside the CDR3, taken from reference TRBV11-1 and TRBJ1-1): EAEVAQSPRYKITEKSQAVAFWCDPISGHATLYWYRQILGQGPELLVQFQDESVVDDSQLPKDRFSAERLKGVDSTLKIQPAELGDSAMYLCASSLLDRATEAFFGQGTRLTVV.

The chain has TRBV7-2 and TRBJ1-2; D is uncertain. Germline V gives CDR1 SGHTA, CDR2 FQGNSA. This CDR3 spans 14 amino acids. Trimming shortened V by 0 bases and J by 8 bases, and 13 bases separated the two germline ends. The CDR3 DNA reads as TGTGCCAGCAGCTTAGCTCACCCCGTCTTGGGCTACACCTTC. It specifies CASSLAHPVLGYTF.

CDR3 bases: TGTGCCTGGAGTGTCGGTGACAGCGTTAAACTGTTTTTT. This translates into CAWSVGDSVKLFF. The rearrangement joins TRBV30 to TRBJ1-4, with D maybe TRBD1 (5 bases). Trimming took 0 bases from V and 11 from J, leaving 13 bases between them. The CDR3 sequence is 13 residues long. CDR1 and CDR2 (germline): GTSNPN, SVGIG (reference sequence).

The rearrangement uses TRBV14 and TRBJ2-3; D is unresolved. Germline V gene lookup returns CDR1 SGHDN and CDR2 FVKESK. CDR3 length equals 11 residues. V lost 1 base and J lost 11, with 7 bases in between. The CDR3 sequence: CASSQAFGQYF. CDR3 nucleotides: TGTGCCAGCAGCCAAGCGTTTGGGCAGTATTTT.

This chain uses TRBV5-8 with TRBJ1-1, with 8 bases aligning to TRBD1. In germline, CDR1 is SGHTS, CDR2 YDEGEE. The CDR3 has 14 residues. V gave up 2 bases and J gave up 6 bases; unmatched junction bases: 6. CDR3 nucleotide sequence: TGTGCCAGCAGCTTCATCCAGGGGGCCTCTGAAGCTTTCTTT. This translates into CASSFIQGASEAFF.

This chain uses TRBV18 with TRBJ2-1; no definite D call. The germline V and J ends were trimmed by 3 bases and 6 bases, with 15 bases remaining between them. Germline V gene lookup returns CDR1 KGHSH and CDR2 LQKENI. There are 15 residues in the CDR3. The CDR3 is CASSPSIPLGNEQFF. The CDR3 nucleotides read TGTGCCAGCTCACCCTCAATCCCCTTGGGCAATGAGCAGTTCTTC.

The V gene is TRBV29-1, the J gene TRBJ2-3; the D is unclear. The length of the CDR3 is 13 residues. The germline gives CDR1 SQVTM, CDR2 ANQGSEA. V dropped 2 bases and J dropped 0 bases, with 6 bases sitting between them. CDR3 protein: CSVEFDSTDTQYF. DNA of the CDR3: TGCAGCGTTGAATTCGATAGCACAGATACGCAGTATTTT.

In DNA, the CDR3 is TGCGCCAGCAGCTTGGCGTGCTGTAACCCGAGGCAGACCCAGTACTTC. This gives the protein CASSLACCNPRQTQYF. The chain joins TRBV5-1 to TRBJ2-5; D unresolved. This CDR3 contains 16 residues. Germline V gene lookup returns CDR1 SGHRS and CDR2 YFSETQ. Trimming pared 0 bases from V and 6 bases from J, leaving 18 bases between. The full variable domain, with the rest looked up from reference TRBV5-1 and TRBJ2-5, is KAGVTQTPRYLIKTRGQQVTLSCSPISGHRSVSWYQQTPGQGLQFLFEYFSETQRNKGNFPGRFSGRQFSNSRSEMNVSTLELGDSALYLCASSLACCNPRQTQYFGPGTRLLVL.

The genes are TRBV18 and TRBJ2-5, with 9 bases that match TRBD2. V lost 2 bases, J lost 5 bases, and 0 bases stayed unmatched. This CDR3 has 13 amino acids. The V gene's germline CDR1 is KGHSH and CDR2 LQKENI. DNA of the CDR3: TGTGCCAGCTCACCAACTAGCGGGGAGACCCAGTACTTC. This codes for CASSPTSGETQYF.

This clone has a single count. The CDR3 DNA follows: TGTGCCAGCAGCTTAAGCCGTCCCGGCAATTCACCCCTCCACTTT. Translated, it gives CASSLSRPGNSPLHF. V gene TRBV7-6 combines with J gene TRBJ1-6, with D hard to call. CDR3 size: 15 residues. Germline values: CDR1 SGHVS, CDR2 FNYEAQ. Trimming cost V 2 bases and J 7 bases, with 12 bases left between them.

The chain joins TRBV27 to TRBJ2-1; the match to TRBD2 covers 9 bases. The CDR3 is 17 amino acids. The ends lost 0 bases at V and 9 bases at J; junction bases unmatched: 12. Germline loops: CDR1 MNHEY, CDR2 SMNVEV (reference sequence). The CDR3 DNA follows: TGTGCCAGCAGTTTATCTAGCGGGGGAGCTGGCGAGAGTGAGCAGTTCTTC. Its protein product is CASSLSSGGAGESEQFF.

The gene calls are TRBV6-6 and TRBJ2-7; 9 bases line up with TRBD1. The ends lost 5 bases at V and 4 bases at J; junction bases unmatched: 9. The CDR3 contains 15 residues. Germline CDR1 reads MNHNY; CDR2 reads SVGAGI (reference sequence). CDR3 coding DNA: TGTGCCAGCAGTCCAACCGGGACAGGGAGTTACGAGCAGTACTTC. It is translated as CASSPTGTGSYEQYF.

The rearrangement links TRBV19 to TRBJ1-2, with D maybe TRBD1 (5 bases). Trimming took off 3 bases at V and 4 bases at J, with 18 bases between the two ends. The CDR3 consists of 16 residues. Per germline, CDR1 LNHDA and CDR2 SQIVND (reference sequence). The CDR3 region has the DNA TGTGCCAGTAGTATTCGAGAAACAGCCGGGGCCTATGGCTACACCTTC. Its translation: CASSIRETAGAYGYTF. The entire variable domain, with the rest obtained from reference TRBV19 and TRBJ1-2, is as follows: DGGITQSPKYLFRKEGQNVTLSCEQNLNHDAMYWYRQDPGQGLRLIYYSQIVNDFQKGDIAEGYSVSREKKESFPLTVTSAQKNPTAFYLCASSIRETAGAYGYTFGSGTRLTVV.

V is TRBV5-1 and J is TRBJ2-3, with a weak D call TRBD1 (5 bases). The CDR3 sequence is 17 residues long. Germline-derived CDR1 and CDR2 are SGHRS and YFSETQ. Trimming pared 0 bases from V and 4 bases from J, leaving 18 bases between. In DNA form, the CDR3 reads TGCGCCAGCAGCTTGGACGGCAGGGTAAATGGGGCAGATACGCAGTATTTT. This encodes CASSLDGRVNGADTQYF. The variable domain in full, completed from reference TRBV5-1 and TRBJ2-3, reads KAGVTQTPRYLIKTRGQQVTLSCSPISGHRSVSWYQQTPGQGLQFLFEYFSETQRNKGNFPGRFSGRQFSNSRSEMNVSTLELGDSALYLCASSLDGRVNGADTQYFGPGTRLTVL.

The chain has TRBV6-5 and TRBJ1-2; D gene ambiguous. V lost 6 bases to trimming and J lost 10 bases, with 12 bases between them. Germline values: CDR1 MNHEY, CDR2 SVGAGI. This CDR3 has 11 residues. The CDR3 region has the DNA TGTGCCAGCAGCCCGTCATACATCTACACCTTC. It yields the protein CASSPSYIYTF.

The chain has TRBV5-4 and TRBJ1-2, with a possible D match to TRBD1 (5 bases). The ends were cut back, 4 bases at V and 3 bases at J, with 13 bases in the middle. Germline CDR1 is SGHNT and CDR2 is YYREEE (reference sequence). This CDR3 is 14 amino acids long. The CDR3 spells CASSPGTDYYGYTF. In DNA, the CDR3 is TGTGCCAGCAGCCCTGGGACTGATTACTATGGCTACACCTTC.

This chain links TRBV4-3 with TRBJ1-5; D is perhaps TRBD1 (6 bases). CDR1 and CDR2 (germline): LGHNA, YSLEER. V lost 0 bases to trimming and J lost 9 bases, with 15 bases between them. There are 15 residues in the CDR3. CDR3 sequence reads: CASSQDFPARGPQHF. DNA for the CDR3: TGCGCCAGCAGCCAAGATTTCCCAGCCAGGGGGCCCCAGCATTTT.

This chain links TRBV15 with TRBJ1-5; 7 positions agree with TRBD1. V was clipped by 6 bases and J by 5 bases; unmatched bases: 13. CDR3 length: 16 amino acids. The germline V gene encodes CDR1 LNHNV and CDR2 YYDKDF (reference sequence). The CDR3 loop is CATRSRTGGTDQPQHF. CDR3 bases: TGTGCCACCAGGTCCCGGACAGGAGGGACCGATCAGCCCCAGCATTTT.

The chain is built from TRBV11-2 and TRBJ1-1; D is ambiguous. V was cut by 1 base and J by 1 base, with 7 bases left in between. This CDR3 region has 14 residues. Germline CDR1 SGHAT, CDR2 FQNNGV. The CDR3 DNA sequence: TGTGCCAGCAGCTTAGGAACCGCGAACACTGAAGCTTTCTTT. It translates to CASSLGTANTEAFF. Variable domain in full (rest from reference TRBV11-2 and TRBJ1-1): EAGVAQSPRYKIIEKRQSVAFWCNPISGHATLYWYQQILGQGPKLLIQFQNNGVVDDSQLPKDRFSAERLKGVDSTLKIQPAKLEDSAVYLCASSLGTANTEAFFGQGTRLTVV.

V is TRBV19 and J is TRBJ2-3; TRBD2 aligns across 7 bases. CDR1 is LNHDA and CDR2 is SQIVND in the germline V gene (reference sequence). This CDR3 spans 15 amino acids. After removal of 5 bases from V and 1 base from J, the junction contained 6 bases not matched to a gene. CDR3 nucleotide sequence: TGTGCCAGTAGTCTTGGACTAGTGGGCACAGATACGCAGTATTTT. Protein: CASSLGLVGTDTQYF.

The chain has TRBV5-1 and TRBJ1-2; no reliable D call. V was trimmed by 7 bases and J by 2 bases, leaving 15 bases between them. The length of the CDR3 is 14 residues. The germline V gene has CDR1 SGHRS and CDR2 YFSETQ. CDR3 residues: CASYVPGANYGYTF. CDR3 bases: TGCGCCAGCTATGTCCCAGGCGCGAACTATGGCTACACCTTC.

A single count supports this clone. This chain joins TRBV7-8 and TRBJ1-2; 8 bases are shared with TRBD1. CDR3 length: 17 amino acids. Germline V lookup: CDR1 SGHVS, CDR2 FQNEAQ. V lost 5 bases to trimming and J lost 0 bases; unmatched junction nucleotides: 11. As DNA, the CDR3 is TGTGCCAGCAGCCCCAGGACAGGGCAACACTCTAACTATGGCTACACCTTC. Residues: CASSPRTGQHSNYGYTF.

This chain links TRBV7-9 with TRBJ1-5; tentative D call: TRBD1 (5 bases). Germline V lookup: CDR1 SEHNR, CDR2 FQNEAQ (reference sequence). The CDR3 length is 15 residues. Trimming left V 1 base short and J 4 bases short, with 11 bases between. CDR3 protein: CASSLGSGRNQPQHF. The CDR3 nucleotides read TGTGCCAGCAGCTTAGGATCAGGGAGAAATCAGCCCCAGCATTTT.

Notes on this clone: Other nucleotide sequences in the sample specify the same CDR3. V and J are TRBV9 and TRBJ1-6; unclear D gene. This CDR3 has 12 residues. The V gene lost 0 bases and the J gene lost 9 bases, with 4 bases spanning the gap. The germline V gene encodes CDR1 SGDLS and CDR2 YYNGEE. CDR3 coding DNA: TGTGCCAGCAGCGTAGGCGGTTCACCCCTCCACTTT. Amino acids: CASSVGGSPLHF.

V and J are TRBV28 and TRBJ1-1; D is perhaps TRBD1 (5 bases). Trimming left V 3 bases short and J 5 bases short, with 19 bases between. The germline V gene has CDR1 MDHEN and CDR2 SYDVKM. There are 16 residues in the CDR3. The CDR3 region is CASSFDSGGAGTEAFF. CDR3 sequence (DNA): TGTGCCAGCAGTTTTGACTCGGGAGGGGCCGGGACTGAAGCTTTCTTT.

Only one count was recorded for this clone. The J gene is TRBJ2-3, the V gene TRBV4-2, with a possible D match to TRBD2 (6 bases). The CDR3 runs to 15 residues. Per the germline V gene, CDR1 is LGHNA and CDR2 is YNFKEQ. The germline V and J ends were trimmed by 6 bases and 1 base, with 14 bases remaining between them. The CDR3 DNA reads TGTGCCAGCAGGCGCACTAGCTATGGCACAGATACGCAGTATTTT. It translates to CASRRTSYGTDTQYF.

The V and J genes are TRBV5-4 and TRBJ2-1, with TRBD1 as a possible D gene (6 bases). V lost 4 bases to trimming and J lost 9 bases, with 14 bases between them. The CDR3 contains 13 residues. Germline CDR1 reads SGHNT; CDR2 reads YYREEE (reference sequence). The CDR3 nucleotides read TGTGCCAGCAGCCCGACAGGTGACGGTGAGCAGTTCTTC. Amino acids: CASSPTGDGEQFF.